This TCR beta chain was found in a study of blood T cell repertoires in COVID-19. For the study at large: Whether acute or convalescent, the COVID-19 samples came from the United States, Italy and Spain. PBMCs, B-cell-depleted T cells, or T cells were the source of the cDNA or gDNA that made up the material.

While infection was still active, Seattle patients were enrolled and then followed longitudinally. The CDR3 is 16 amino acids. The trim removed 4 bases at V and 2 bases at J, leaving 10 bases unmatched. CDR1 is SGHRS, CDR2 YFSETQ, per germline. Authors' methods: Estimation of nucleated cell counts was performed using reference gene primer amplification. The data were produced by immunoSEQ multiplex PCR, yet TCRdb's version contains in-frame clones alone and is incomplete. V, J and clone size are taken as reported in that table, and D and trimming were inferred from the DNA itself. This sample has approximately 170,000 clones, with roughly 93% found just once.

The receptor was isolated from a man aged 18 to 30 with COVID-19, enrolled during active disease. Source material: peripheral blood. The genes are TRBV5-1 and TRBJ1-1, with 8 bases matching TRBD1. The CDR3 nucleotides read TGCGCCAGCAGCGTTCGACAGGGGAGCTCTAACACTGAAGCTTTCTTT. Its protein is CASSVRQGSSNTEAFF.